The count of the clone carrying this T cell receptor beta chain is one. Its specificity is not known. The PCR was carried out with 60 Vbeta primers and 13 Jbeta primers. Using immunoSEQ multiplex PCR, the repertoire was profiled, and TCRdb retains in-frame clones only, with some absent. The sample holds 90,000 to 110,000 clones, over 70% seen once. The CDR3 totals 16 residues. Germline assignment: CDR1 KGHSH and CDR2 LQKENI. The V and J ends lost 2 bases and 4 bases, in that order; junction bases with no gene match: 9. These data belong to a study of cytomegalovirus exposure and HLA in healthy donors. Study results and caveats: The study listed 164 cytomegalovirus-associated TCR beta chains. Later analysis reportedly placed an Asian-associated ancestry cluster below the approximately 730-donor mean in N-insertions. A later analysis showed TCR association rates differing by HLA locus, peaking at DRB1 and lowest at HLA-C.

The chain employs TRBV18 and TRBJ2-5; 8 nucleotides agree with TRBD2. This TCR was recovered from a middle-aged man in good health and CMV-seronegative. The specimen sequenced was PBMCs. The CDR3 spells CASSPRIPSGPETQYF. The CDR3 DNA is TGTGCCAGCTCACCAAGGATTCCTAGCGGGCCAGAGACCCAGTACTTC.